This T cell receptor beta chain was sequenced in a study of CD8+ T cells in alopecia areata. Study at large: Treated patients were dosed with oral tofacitinib, taking 5 to 10 mg twice daily. Study-wide results and caveats: Relative to normal scalp, lesional scalp, especially alopecia totalis/universalis, showed higher clonality.

A remark on this clone: No antigen is known for it.

Extraction and reverse transcription of RNA yielded cDNA as the sequencing template. Libraries were prepared by immunoSEQ multiplex PCR; TCRdb keeps only in-frame clonotypes and omits some of them. Among some 56,000 clones listed, around 96% were seen once. The CDR3 totals 14 residues. The V end lost 1 base, the J end lost 5 bases, and 12 bases lay between the germline ends. The germline V gene has CDR1 SQVTM and CDR2 ANQGSEA. The receptor was derived from a human donor with alopecia areata. The rearrangement links TRBV29-1 to TRBJ2-1, with D perhaps matching TRBD1 (6 bases). Sequenced material: CD8+ T cells sorted from blood, taken at week 0. The CDR3 here is CSVEGRQANNEQFF. The CDR3 region has the DNA TGCAGCGTTGAAGGTCGACAGGCTAACAATGAGCAGTTCTTC.